These T cell receptor beta chains were read from a single sample in a study of T-cell reconstitution after alpha-beta-depleted transplantation in children. Via MiXCR, TCRdb re-called the PCR reads, giving one row per CDR3 protein. The sample has a few hundred thousand distinct CDR3 sequences, around 19% seen once. Sequences were derived from PBMCs from the stem cell graft donor, sampled from the stem cell graft. The receptors derive from a human donor who donated a stem cell graft to a child with acute lymphoblastic leukemia. The CDR3 runs from the conserved cysteine through the conserved F or W.

CDR3: CASSQEEMNTEAFF
J: TRBJ1-1
V: TRBV4-1

CDR3: CASSLVYYNEQFF
J: TRBJ2-1
V: TRBV5-6

CDR3: CAWSLAAYEQYF
J: TRBJ2-7
V: TRBV30

CDR3: CASSLGWATEEQYF
J: TRBJ2-7
V: TRBV9

CDR3: CASRRSNEQFF
J: TRBJ2-1
V: TRBV2

CDR3: CASSEYRYYGYTF
J: TRBJ1-2
V: TRBV25-1

CDR3: CSVDLVNYPDGVVF
J: TRBJ2-5
V: TRBV29-1

CDR3: CASSFGRLYGYTF
J: TRBJ1-2
V: TRBV12-3/TRBV12-4

CDR3: CASSSRGLSKLFF
J: TRBJ1-4
V: TRBV12-3/TRBV12-4

CDR3: CAISDLTLAGDEQYF
J: TRBJ2-7
V: TRBV10-3

CDR3: CASSRHQAGVSEQYF
J: TRBJ2-7
V: TRBV3-1

CDR3: CASRAGRGASEAFF
J: TRBJ1-1
V: TRBV6-2/TRBV6-3

CDR3: CASSLYGATSYNEQFF
J: TRBJ2-1
V: TRBV4-1

CDR3: CSTTEGAANQPQHF
J: TRBJ1-5
V: TRBV20-1

CDR3: CASREQGDYTF
J: TRBJ1-2
V: TRBV6-5

CDR3: CSARDRASDYGYTF
J: TRBJ1-2
V: TRBV20-1

CDR3: CASSSGTGGRLGEQFF
J: TRBJ2-1
V: TRBV5-1

CDR3: CSARDRASGRVPDTQYF
J: TRBJ2-3
V: TRBV20-1

CDR3: CASSLLVRAVPSYNEQFF
J: TRBJ2-1
V: TRBV5-1

CDR3: CASSLLTGETDTQYF
J: TRBJ2-3
V: TRBV5-1

CDR3: CASSLTTSGTYEQYF
J: TRBJ2-7
V: TRBV5-1

CDR3: CASSQDIVSYEQYF
J: TRBJ2-7
V: TRBV12-3/TRBV12-4

CDR3: CASSDRPGQGHTEAFF
J: TRBJ1-1
V: TRBV9

CDR3: CASPRAKPRNEQYF
J: TRBJ2-7
V: TRBV5-1

CDR3: CSARDRGPTYGYTF
J: TRBJ1-2
V: TRBV20-1

CDR3: CAWSVLMGETEAFF
J: TRBJ1-1
V: TRBV30

CDR3: CASSGRVGTYEQYF
J: TRBJ2-7
V: TRBV7-9

CDR3: CASSPYAGRGYTF
J: TRBJ1-2
V: TRBV7-6

CDR3: CASSPLARLGESSYNEQFF
J: TRBJ2-1
V: TRBV18

CDR3: CASSWATGGSSSSYEQYF
J: TRBJ2-7
V: TRBV5-1

CDR3: CASRGGQSSNQPQHF
J: TRBJ1-5
V: TRBV27

CDR3: CASGRTSGIGGEQFF
J: TRBJ2-1
V: TRBV3-1

CDR3: CASSQGQGPEKLFF
J: TRBJ1-4
V: TRBV4-1

CDR3: CASSSRDGEMHEQYF
J: TRBJ2-7
V: TRBV7-8

CDR3: CASSLVVTNTGELFF
J: TRBJ2-2
V: TRBV5-1

CDR3: CASSPSGLRGRGRLGYEQYF
J: TRBJ2-7
V: TRBV5-1

CDR3: CASSPDGQLLYEQYF
J: TRBJ2-7
V: TRBV9

CDR3: CASSPRGINTEAFF
J: TRBJ1-1
V: TRBV7-9

CDR3: CASSFVGDRGNEQFF
J: TRBJ2-1
V: TRBV5-1

CDR3: CASSVDTELAGATDTQYF
J: TRBJ2-3
V: TRBV9

CDR3: CASTKAAYEQYF
J: TRBJ2-7
V: TRBV5-5

CDR3: CASSYIAGDFPYEQYF
J: TRBJ2-7
V: TRBV12-3/TRBV12-4

CDR3: CASSVTGFYGYTF
J: TRBJ1-2
V: TRBV9

CDR3: CASSLGVGGHTEAFF
J: TRBJ1-1
V: TRBV12-3/TRBV12-4

CDR3: CASSATFERELFF
J: TRBJ2-2
V: TRBV9

CDR3: CASSSRRDYNEQFF
J: TRBJ2-1
V: TRBV7-6

CDR3: CASSRDRGVTEAFF
J: TRBJ1-1
V: TRBV2

CDR3: CATSEQGISGANVLTF
J: TRBJ2-6
V: TRBV24-1

CDR3: CASSSDLLAGGYNEQFF
J: TRBJ2-1
V: TRBV11-2

CDR3: CASSFPSGLAHDEQFF
J: TRBJ2-1
V: TRBV7-9

CDR3: CSVGAAEQYF
J: TRBJ2-7
V: TRBV29-1

CDR3: CATSGDGGNYGYTF
J: TRBJ1-2
V: TRBV15

CDR3: CASSLLASGSFRRETQYF
J: TRBJ2-5
V: TRBV7-3

CDR3: CASSDCGRGQQETQYF
J: TRBJ2-5
V: TRBV6-4

CDR3: CSARDGRSGELFF
J: TRBJ2-2
V: TRBV20-1

CDR3: CASSLDESSGNTIYF
J: TRBJ1-3
V: TRBV12-3/TRBV12-4

CDR3: CASSDVTSGRPRDTGELFF
J: TRBJ2-2
V: TRBV7-2